These 21 T cell receptor beta chains were sequenced from one sample in a study of blood T cell repertoires in COVID-19. The repertoire was sequenced with immunoSEQ multiplex PCR; TCRdb's copy has only in-frame clones and lacks some. Of hundreds of thousands of clones in the sample, roughly 90% were seen once. The sequenced sample was PBMCs or T cells enriched from blood (not recorded which). Receptors were obtained from a man aged 55 to 69 who had recovered from COVID-19.

The CDR3: CASKGGEWNSPLHF. CDR3 bases: TGCGCCAGCAAGGGAGGGGAATGGAATTCACCCCTCCACTTT. This chain connects TRBV5-1 to TRBJ1-6; D is perhaps TRBD1 (5 bases). Looked up from germline, CDR1 is SGHRS and CDR2 is YFSETQ. The germline V and J ends were trimmed by 6 bases and 7 bases, with 14 bases remaining between them. The CDR3 totals 14 residues.

The CDR3 bases are TGTGCCAGCAGCCCAGGACAGGACTTGTATGGCTACACCTTC. Translation gives CASSPGQDLYGYTF. V usage is TRBV9 and J usage is TRBJ1-2, with 7 bases identical to TRBD1. CDR3 length: 14 amino acids. Germline-derived CDR1 and CDR2 are SGDLS and YYNGEE. After removal of 4 bases from V and 5 bases from J, the junction contained 8 bases not matched to a gene.

The chain combines TRBV11-2 with TRBJ1-6, with TRBD1 matching 7 bases. CDR3 length: 15 amino acids. Germline values: CDR1 SGHAT, CDR2 FQNNGV. The ends lost 5 bases at V and 4 bases at J; junction bases unmatched: 5. CDR3 sequence (DNA): TGTGCCAGCAGCCCGGGACAGACGTATAATTCACCCCTCCACTTT. This sequence encodes CASSPGQTYNSPLHF.

The J gene is TRBJ1-6, the V gene TRBV19; D is unclear. The germline V gene encodes CDR1 LNHDA and CDR2 SQIVND (reference sequence). The CDR3 is 14 amino acids. V dropped 4 bases and J dropped 5 bases, with 9 bases sitting between them. The CDR3 loop is CASSTGLNNSPLHF. The CDR3 DNA is TGTGCCAGTAGTACAGGACTTAATAATTCACCCCTCCACTTT.

This sequence joins TRBV27 and TRBJ2-3, with 7 positions matching TRBD1. This CDR3 is 14 amino acids long. Per germline, CDR1 MNHEY and CDR2 SMNVEV (reference sequence). V lost 5 bases, J lost 6 bases, and 8 bases stayed unmatched. The CDR3 nucleotides are TGTGCCAGCAGTAACAGGGGTATGAGGGATACGCAGTATTTT. Protein: CASSNRGMRDTQYF.

V and J are TRBV5-1 and TRBJ1-3, with a tentative D call TRBD1 (6 bases). The CDR3 has 17 amino acids. Trimming removed 4 bases at V and 0 bases at J, with 17 bases between. Germline CDR1 and CDR2: SGHRS and YFSETQ. The CDR3 reads CASSPLTGVNSGNTIYF. The CDR3 DNA reads as TGCGCCAGCAGCCCCTTGACAGGTGTTAACTCTGGAAACACCATATATTTT. Complete variable domain (other parts from reference TRBV5-1 and TRBJ1-3): KAGVTQTPRYLIKTRGQQVTLSCSPISGHRSVSWYQQTPGQGLQFLFEYFSETQRNKGNFPGRFSGRQFSNSRSEMNVSTLELGDSALYLCASSPLTGVNSGNTIYFGEGSWLTVV.

The CDR3 DNA follows: TGTGCCAGCAGCTTAGCGTTGGGGCAGGGGGTGAACACTGAAGCTTTCTTT. Translated: CASSLALGQGVNTEAFF. This chain links TRBV7-9 with TRBJ1-1; 7 bases line up with TRBD1. Trimming cost V 0 bases and J 0 bases; bases outside gene matches: 7. The CDR3 is 17 amino acids. Germline CDR1 reads SEHNR; CDR2 reads FQNEAQ (reference sequence).

The chain links TRBV28 to TRBJ2-5; 10 bases are shared with TRBD1. J lost 1 base, V lost 6 bases, and 14 bases had no gene match. This CDR3 has 18 residues. Germline-derived CDR1 and CDR2 are MDHEN and SYDVKM. CDR3 coding DNA: TGTGCCAGCAGGGCTACCTCCGGGACAGGGGCCCTCCAAGAGACCCAGTACTTC. Translated, it gives CASRATSGTGALQETQYF.

The CDR3 DNA reads TGTGCCTGGAGTGTTCCGACACAAAGGGGCTACACCTTC. Translating it yields CAWSVPTQRGYTF. The gene calls are TRBV30 and TRBJ1-2; D uncertain. Germline V gene lookup returns CDR1 GTSNPN and CDR2 SVGIG (reference sequence). The CDR3 runs to 13 residues. V was shortened by 0 bases and J by 8 bases, with 13 bases between the two germline ends.

The V and J genes are TRBV7-2 and TRBJ1-1; the D gene is possibly TRBD1 (5 bases). Germline lookup yields CDR1 SGHTA and CDR2 FQGNSA. V gave up 4 bases and J gave up 1 base, with 7 bases separating them. The CDR3 has 13 residues. The chain's CDR3 is CASSYDRNTEAFF. The CDR3 coding sequence is TGTGCCAGCAGCTACGACAGGAACACTGAAGCTTTCTTT.

This rearrangement joins TRBV11-2 to TRBJ1-1, with a weak D call TRBD1 (5 bases). The length of the CDR3 is 16 residues. V was cut by 4 bases and J by 0 bases, with 15 bases left in between. CDR1 SGHAT and CDR2 FQNNGV come from the germline V gene. The CDR3 bases are TGTGCCAGCAGCTCGGCGGGACGTCTAGTGAACACTGAAGCTTTCTTT. It yields the protein CASSSAGRLVNTEAFF. The full variable domain, rest sourced from reference TRBV11-2 and TRBJ1-1, is EAGVAQSPRYKIIEKRQSVAFWCNPISGHATLYWYQQILGQGPKLLIQFQNNGVVDDSQLPKDRFSAERLKGVDSTLKIQPAKLEDSAVYLCASSSAGRLVNTEAFFGQGTRLTVV.

The chain carries TRBV6-5 and TRBJ1-5; weak D call: TRBD1 (5 bases). The germline V gene has CDR1 MNHEY and CDR2 SVGAGI. The CDR3 covers 15 residues. Trimming stripped 8 bases from V and 0 bases from J, with 14 bases between. The CDR3 nucleotides read TGTGCCAGCCTGGCAGGGCACTATAGCAATCAGCCCCAGCATTTT. It yields the protein CASLAGHYSNQPQHF.

The J gene is TRBJ2-3, the V gene TRBV7-8, with TRBD1 matching over 11 bases. J gave up 0 bases and V 6 bases, and 11 bases lay outside the gene matches. The germline CDR1 and CDR2 sequences are SGHVS and FQNEAQ. The length of the CDR3 is 18 residues. CDR3 DNA sequence: TGTGCCAGCAGGGGCTTTGGGGGGACAGGGGGAAGCACAGATACGCAGTATTTT. Translating it yields CASRGFGGTGGSTDTQYF.

This chain joins TRBV10-1 and TRBJ2-3; maybe TRBD2 (5 bases). The CDR3 spans 15 residues. Trimming removed 0 bases at V and 0 bases at J, with 7 bases between. CDR1 and CDR2 (germline): WNHNN, SYGVQD (reference sequence). CDR3 DNA: TGCGCCAGCAGTGAGTCGAGCGGTAGCACAGATACGCAGTATTTT. Protein sequence: CASSESSGSTDTQYF.

V usage is TRBV5-1 and J usage is TRBJ1-5, with D possibly matching TRBD1 (5 bases). The CDR3 runs to 15 residues. Germline values: CDR1 SGHRS, CDR2 YFSETQ. V was shortened by 0 bases and J by 5 bases, with 12 bases between the two germline ends. CDR3 region: CASSLGTSGYQPQHF. In nucleotides, the CDR3 is TGCGCCAGCAGCTTGGGGACAAGCGGGTATCAGCCCCAGCATTTT.

The rearrangement links TRBV5-1 to TRBJ2-2; 12 nucleotides match TRBD1. The CDR3 sequence is 16 residues long. The germline gives CDR1 SGHRS, CDR2 YFSETQ. Losses at the gene ends were 4 bases for V and 7 bases for J; bases not matched to a gene: 8. The CDR3 coding sequence is TGCGCCAGCAGCGGGGGACAGGGGGCGCTAGACGGGGAGCTGTTTTTT. It codes for CASSGGQGALDGELFF.

The chain has TRBV7-3 and TRBJ2-1; TRBD1 agrees at 8 bases. Germline CDR1 and CDR2: SGHTA and FQGTGA. J was trimmed by 3 bases and V by 3 bases; bases with no gene match: 4. The CDR3 totals 15 residues. The CDR3 nucleotides read TGTGCCAGCAGCTTGAGACAGGGGTTCTACAATGAGCAGTTCTTC. This codes for CASSLRQGFYNEQFF. The complete variable domain, with remaining parts taken from reference TRBV7-3 and TRBJ2-1, reads GAGVSQTPSNKVTEKGKYVELRCDPISGHTALYWYRQSLGQGPEFLIYFQGTGAADDSGLPNDRFFAVRPEGSVSTLKIQRTERGDSAVYLCASSLRQGFYNEQFFGPGTRLTVL.

The chain's CDR3 is CASSPLGGGRFQETQYF. CDR3 in DNA: TGTGCCAGCAGCCCTTTGGGAGGAGGGAGGTTCCAAGAGACCCAGTACTTC. This chain uses TRBV5-6 with TRBJ2-5; weak D call: TRBD2 (6 bases). V shed 4 bases and J shed 1 base, with 20 bases lying between them. The CDR3 runs to 17 residues. Germline V CDR1 and CDR2: SGHDT, YYEEEE.

The J gene is TRBJ1-3, the V gene TRBV6-6; a possible D gene is TRBD1 (6 bases). There are 17 residues in the CDR3. The V end lost 5 bases, the J end lost 0 bases, and 17 bases lay between the germline ends. Per the germline V gene, CDR1 is MNHNY and CDR2 is SVGAGI (reference sequence). The CDR3 DNA is TGTGCCAGCAGTCCCTCTTGGGGGCATATCTCTGGAAACACCATATATTTT. This gives the protein CASSPSWGHISGNTIYF.

The V gene is TRBV6-2 or TRBV6-3, the J gene TRBJ1-4; D unresolved. Germline V lookup: CDR1 MNHEY, CDR2 SVGEGT. With 0 bases removed from V and 0 bases from J, the gap between germline ends came to 11 bases. This CDR3 has 17 amino acids. The CDR3 reads CASSYSLGRTTNEKLFF. The DNA for the CDR3 is TGTGCCAGCAGTTACTCCCTGGGGAGGACAACTAATGAAAAACTGTTTTTT.

This chain uses TRBV29-1 with TRBJ2-3; D not resolved. Trimming removed 4 bases at V and 4 bases at J, with 15 bases between. The CDR3 consists of 14 residues. Germline CDR1 is SQVTM and CDR2 is ANQGSEA. CDR3 region: CSVVSSIEADTQYF. The DNA of the CDR3 is TGCAGCGTTGTTTCCTCCATTGAGGCAGATACGCAGTATTTT.